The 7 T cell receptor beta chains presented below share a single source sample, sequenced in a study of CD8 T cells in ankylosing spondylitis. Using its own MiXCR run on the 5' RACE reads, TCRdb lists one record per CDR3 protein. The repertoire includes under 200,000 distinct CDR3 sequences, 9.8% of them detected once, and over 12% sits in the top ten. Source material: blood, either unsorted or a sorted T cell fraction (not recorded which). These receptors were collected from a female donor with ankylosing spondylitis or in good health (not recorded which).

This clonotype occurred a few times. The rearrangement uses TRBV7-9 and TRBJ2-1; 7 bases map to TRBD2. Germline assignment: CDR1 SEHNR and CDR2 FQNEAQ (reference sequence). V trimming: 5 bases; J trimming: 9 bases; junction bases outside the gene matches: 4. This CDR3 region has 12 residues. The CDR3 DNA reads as TGTGCCAGCAGCGATACTAGCGCTGAGCAGTTCTTC. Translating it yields CASSDTSAEQFF.

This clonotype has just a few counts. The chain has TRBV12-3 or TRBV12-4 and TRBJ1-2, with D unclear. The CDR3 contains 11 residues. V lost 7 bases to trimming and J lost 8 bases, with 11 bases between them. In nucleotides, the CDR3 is TGTGCCAGCACCTCGGACGGGGGCTACACCTTC. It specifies CASTSDGGYTF.

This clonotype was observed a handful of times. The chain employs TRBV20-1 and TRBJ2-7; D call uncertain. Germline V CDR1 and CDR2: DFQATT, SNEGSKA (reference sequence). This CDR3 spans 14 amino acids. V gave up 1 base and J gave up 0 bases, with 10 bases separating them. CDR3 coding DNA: TGCAGTGCTAGAGTAGGCGTTAGCTCCTACGAGCAGTACTTC. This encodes CSARVGVSSYEQYF.

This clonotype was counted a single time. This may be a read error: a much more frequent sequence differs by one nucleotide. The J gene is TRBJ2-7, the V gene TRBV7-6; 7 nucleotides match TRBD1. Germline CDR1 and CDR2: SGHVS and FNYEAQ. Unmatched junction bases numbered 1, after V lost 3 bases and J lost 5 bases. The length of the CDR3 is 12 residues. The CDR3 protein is CASSFTGDEQYF. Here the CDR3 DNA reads TGTGCCAGCAGCTTCACAGGGGACGAGCAGTACTTC.

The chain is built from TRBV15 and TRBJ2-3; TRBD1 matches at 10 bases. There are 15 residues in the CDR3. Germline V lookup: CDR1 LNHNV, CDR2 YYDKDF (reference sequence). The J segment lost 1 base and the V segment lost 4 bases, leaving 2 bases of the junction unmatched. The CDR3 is CATSIGTGGTDTQYF. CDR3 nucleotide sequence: TGTGCCACCAGCATCGGGACAGGGGGCACAGATACGCAGTATTTT.

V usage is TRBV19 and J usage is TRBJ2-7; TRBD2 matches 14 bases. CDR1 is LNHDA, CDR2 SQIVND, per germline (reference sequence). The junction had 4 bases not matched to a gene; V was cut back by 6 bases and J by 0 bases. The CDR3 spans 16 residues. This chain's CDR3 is CASSVGTSGSSYEQYF. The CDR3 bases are TGTGCCAGTAGCGTCGGGACTAGCGGGAGCTCCTACGAGCAGTACTTC.

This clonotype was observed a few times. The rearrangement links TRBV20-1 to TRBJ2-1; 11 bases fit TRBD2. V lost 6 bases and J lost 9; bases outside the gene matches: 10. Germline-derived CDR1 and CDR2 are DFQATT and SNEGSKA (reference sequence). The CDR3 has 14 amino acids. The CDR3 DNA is TGCAGTGCCTCCACTAGCGGGAGATCTGGTGAGCAGTTCTTC. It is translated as CSASTSGRSGEQFF.